The 27 T cell receptor beta chains below were found in one sample sequenced in a study of blood T cell repertoires in COVID-19. The repertoire was sequenced with immunoSEQ multiplex PCR; TCRdb's copy has only in-frame clones and lacks some. The data hold some 140,000 clones, with approximately 84% observed a single time. Sequenced input: PBMCs or T cells enriched from blood (not recorded which). The source is a middle-aged man with acute COVID-19.

The chain carries TRBV11-3 and TRBJ2-5, with 9 bases that match TRBD1. The CDR3 spans 14 residues. J lost 5 bases, V lost 5 bases, and 6 bases had no gene match. The germline gives CDR1 SGHNT, CDR2 YENEEA. As DNA, the CDR3 is TGTGCCAGCAGCCCGGGACAGGGTGTTGAGACCCAGTACTTC. Translating gives CASSPGQGVETQYF.

This clone was counted a few times. The chain couples TRBV9 to TRBJ2-7; 10 positions agree with TRBD1. This CDR3 region has 15 residues. Germline-derived CDR1 and CDR2 are SGDLS and YYNGEE. The V and J ends lost 4 bases and 2 bases, in that order; junction bases with no gene match: 6. CDR3: CASSIGQGGTYEQYF. As DNA, the CDR3 is TGTGCCAGCAGCATCGGACAGGGGGGGACCTACGAGCAGTACTTC.

The chain combines TRBV25-1 with TRBJ1-1; no clear D gene. The V and J ends lost 1 base and 3 bases respectively, with 12 bases between them. The CDR3 runs 15 residues. The germline gives CDR1 MGHDK, CDR2 SYGVNS. This CDR3 is CASSEFGLGDTEAFF. For the CDR3, the DNA is TGTGCCAGCAGTGAATTTGGTCTCGGGGACACTGAAGCTTTCTTT.

The chain joins TRBV11-2 to TRBJ1-6; 7 bases map to TRBD1. Germline CDR1 SGHAT, CDR2 FQNNGV. This CDR3 spans 18 amino acids. V lost 0 bases, J lost 5 bases, and 10 bases stayed unmatched. CDR3 in DNA: TGTGCCAGCAGCTTAGAGTGGACAGGTTCTAGCGATAATTCACCCCTCCACTTT. This sequence encodes CASSLEWTGSSDNSPLHF.

The chain carries TRBV29-1 and TRBJ2-3, with a possible D match to TRBD2 (5 bases). Germline V lookup: CDR1 SQVTM, CDR2 ANQGSEA. With 2 bases removed from V and 5 bases from J, the gap between germline ends came to 11 bases. The CDR3 is 13 residues long. The CDR3 sequence: CSVESGFRDTQYF. CDR3 bases: TGCAGCGTTGAAAGCGGATTCCGAGATACGCAGTATTTT.

This chain links TRBV7-2 with TRBJ1-1; TRBD1 is a possible D gene (6 bases). Trimming pared 3 bases from V and 9 bases from J, leaving 11 bases between. CDR3 length equals 12 residues. The germline V gene encodes CDR1 SGHTA and CDR2 FQGNSA. The chain's CDR3 is CASSLRQDQAFF. In DNA, the CDR3 is TGTGCCAGCAGCTTGAGACAGGACCAAGCTTTCTTT.

V is TRBV6-5 and J is TRBJ1-2, with D unresolved. V lost 0 bases to trimming and J lost 8 bases, with 10 bases between them. The CDR3 covers 13 residues. Germline V gives CDR1 MNHEY, CDR2 SVGAGI. The CDR3 protein is CASSYSKSRGYTF. CDR3 DNA: TGTGCCAGCAGTTACTCGAAATCTAGAGGCTACACCTTC.

The chain joins TRBV6-2 or TRBV6-3 to TRBJ1-5; the match to TRBD1 covers 9 bases. With V trimmed by 6 bases and J by 7 bases, 10 bases remained unmatched. The CDR3 length is 15 residues. CDR1 and CDR2 from the germline V gene are MNHEY and SVGEGT. CDR3: CASSQGTGRIQPQHF. The CDR3, as DNA: TGTGCCAGCAGCCAGGGGACAGGGAGGATACAGCCCCAGCATTTT.

The chain combines TRBV3-1 (or the pseudogene TRBV3-2) with TRBJ1-2; D is perhaps TRBD1 (5 bases). Per the germline V gene, CDR1 is LGHDT and CDR2 is YNNKEL (reference sequence). The CDR3 contains 16 residues. Trimming stripped 1 base from V and 2 bases from J, with 14 bases between. The CDR3 spells CASSQVPSGINYGYTF. Here the CDR3 DNA reads TGTGCCAGCAGCCAAGTTCCATCAGGGATCAACTATGGCTACACCTTC.

As DNA, the CDR3 is TGTGCCAGCAGCTTGGGTGCGGCCCCAAGCTATGAGCAGTTCTTC. Translation: CASSLGAAPSYEQFF. The chain employs TRBV7-8 and TRBJ2-1, with D unclear. V was trimmed by 3 bases and J by 8 bases, leaving 17 bases between them. CDR1 and CDR2 from the germline V gene are SGHVS and FQNEAQ. The CDR3 has 15 residues.

The V and J genes are TRBV7-2 and TRBJ2-5; a possible D gene is TRBD1 (5 bases). V lost 6 bases and J lost 0, with 11 bases in between. This CDR3 contains 14 residues. The germline CDR1 and CDR2 sequences are SGHTA and FQGNSA. The CDR3 nucleotides are TGTGCCAGCAGGCCTGACAGAAACCAAGAGACCCAGTACTTC. This codes for CASRPDRNQETQYF. The full variable domain, with the rest looked up from reference TRBV7-2 and TRBJ2-5, is GAGVSQSPSNKVTEKGKDVELRCDPISGHTALYWYRQSLGQGLEFLIYFQGNSAPDKSGLPSDRFSAERTGGSVSTLTIQRTQQEDSAVYLCASRPDRNQETQYFGPGTRLLVL.

This clone was counted only a few times. V is TRBV9 and J is TRBJ1-2, with unresolved D. Germline CDR1 reads SGDLS; CDR2 reads YYNGEE. The CDR3 totals 15 residues. Trimming took off 0 bases at V and 3 bases at J, with 12 bases between the two ends. The CDR3 loop is CASSVGTASDYGYTF. CDR3 nucleotide sequence: TGTGCCAGCAGCGTAGGCACAGCAAGTGACTATGGCTACACCTTC. Variable domain in full (rest from reference TRBV9 and TRBJ1-2): DSGVTQTPKHLITATGQRVTLRCSPRSGDLSVYWYQQSLDQGLQFLIQYYNGEERAKGNILERFSAQQFPDLHSELNLSSLELGDSALYFCASSVGTASDYGYTFGSGTRLTVV.

This clone occurred once. The gene calls are TRBV19 and TRBJ1-4; D call uncertain. There are 16 residues in the CDR3. The V end lost 0 bases, the J end lost 0 bases, and 8 bases lay between the germline ends. From germline, CDR1 is LNHDA and CDR2 SQIVND (reference sequence). The CDR3 is CASSIDHGATNEKLFF. In nucleotides, the CDR3 is TGTGCCAGTAGTATAGATCACGGTGCAACTAATGAAAAACTGTTTTTT.

The table lists this clone with a count of one. This chain joins TRBV7-2 and TRBJ1-4; no clear D gene. The CDR3 is 16 amino acids. V lost 0 bases, J lost 4 bases, and 12 bases lay in between. Per germline, CDR1 SGHTA and CDR2 FQGNSA. CDR3 in DNA: TGTGCCAGCAGCTTAGCCGGGATCAGACTTAATGAAAAACTGTTTTTT. This encodes CASSLAGIRLNEKLFF.

The CDR3 loop is CASSLSAASYNEQFF. The CDR3 coding sequence is TGTGCCAGCAGCTTATCGGCGGCCTCCTACAATGAGCAGTTCTTC. The chain is built from TRBV7-2 and TRBJ2-1, with D uncertain. The CDR3 extends over 15 amino acids. The V gene's germline CDR1 is SGHTA and CDR2 FQGNSA. V was cut by 2 bases and J by 0 bases, with 8 bases left in between.

This chain connects TRBV27 to TRBJ1-2; D gene unclear. Germline lookup yields CDR1 MNHEY and CDR2 SMNVEV (reference sequence). CDR3 length equals 13 residues. Trimming pared 6 bases from V and 7 bases from J, leaving 15 bases between. Here the CDR3 reads CASSRGSGSGYTF. The CDR3 DNA sequence: TGTGCCAGCAGCCGTGGTTCGGGTTCTGGCTACACCTTC.

V and J are TRBV6-2 or TRBV6-3 and TRBJ2-7; 9 bases are a match to TRBD2. Germline V gene lookup returns CDR1 MNHEY and CDR2 SVGEGT. The J segment lost 5 bases and the V segment lost 7 bases, leaving 15 bases of the junction unmatched. The CDR3 is 16 residues long. CDR3 protein: CASTPRAGGPRHEQYF. The CDR3 DNA reads as TGTGCCAGCACCCCGAGGGCGGGAGGGCCCCGTCACGAGCAGTACTTC.

V usage is TRBV19 and J usage is TRBJ1-2; TRBD1 aligns across 8 bases. Germline V lookup: CDR1 LNHDA, CDR2 SQIVND (reference sequence). The trim removed 10 bases at V and 1 base at J, leaving 11 bases unmatched. The CDR3 contains 15 residues. CDR3 loop: CATMTDRGHNYGYTF. CDR3 sequence (DNA): TGTGCCACGATGACCGACAGGGGCCATAACTATGGCTACACCTTC.

As regards this clone: The identical CDR3 is also encoded by other nucleotide sequences in the sample. The chain carries TRBV18 and TRBJ2-3, with D possibly matching TRBD1 (6 bases). From germline, CDR1 is KGHSH and CDR2 LQKENI. Trimming removed 6 bases at V and 2 bases at J, with 15 bases between. The CDR3 consists of 15 residues. Written as DNA, the CDR3 is TGTGCCAGCTCCCTCACACAGGGTATCACAGATACGCAGTATTTT. This gives the protein CASSLTQGITDTQYF.

This chain joins TRBV4-1 and TRBJ2-2; 9 nucleotides line up with TRBD1. CDR3 size: 15 residues. Losses at the gene ends were 6 bases for V and 5 bases for J; bases not matched to a gene: 7. Germline V gene data show CDR1 as MGHRA and CDR2 as YSYEKL. As DNA, the CDR3 is TGCGCCAGCAGTCGCGGACAGGGGCGGACCGGGGAGCTGTTTTTT. Its translation: CASSRGQGRTGELFF.

The rearrangement links TRBV9 to TRBJ1-1, with 8 positions matching TRBD1. The V gene end was trimmed by 4 bases and the J gene end by 5 bases; junction bases not matched to a gene: 4. The CDR3 consists of 13 residues. Germline CDR1 SGDLS, CDR2 YYNGEE. This chain's CDR3 is CASSPRTGTEAFF. In DNA, the CDR3 is TGTGCCAGCAGCCCCCGGACAGGGACTGAAGCTTTCTTT.

The chain couples TRBV23-1 to TRBJ2-7, with 10 bases lining up with TRBD1. TRBV23-1 is an open reading frame, and its role is uncertain. Trimming at V came to 7 bases and at J to 4 bases, leaving 13 bases not matched to a gene. The length of the CDR3 is 16 residues. CDR3 coding DNA: TGCGCCAGCATCCTCAAAGGACAGGGGGATCGGTACGAGCAGTACTTC. Encoded protein: CASILKGQGDRYEQYF.

The V gene is TRBV7-9, the J gene TRBJ2-7; 8 positions agree with TRBD2. Germline values: CDR1 SEHNR, CDR2 FQNEAQ (reference sequence). This CDR3 comprises 17 residues. With 4 bases clipped from V and 0 bases from J, the junction kept 11 bases outside the gene matches. In DNA form, the CDR3 reads TGTGCCAGCAGCTCAGACCGCCCCGGGACTAGCTCCTACGAGCAGTACTTC. Amino acids: CASSSDRPGTSSYEQYF.

The chain couples TRBV28 to TRBJ1-5, with a possible D match to TRBD1 (5 bases). The V end lost 3 bases, the J end lost 7 bases, and 16 bases lay between the germline ends. Germline-derived CDR1 and CDR2 are MDHEN and SYDVKM. The CDR3 is 15 residues long. The CDR3 spells CASSFSGGSKQPQHF. As DNA, the CDR3 is TGTGCCAGCAGTTTCTCGGGGGGATCCAAGCAGCCCCAGCATTTT. Full variable domain (outside the CDR3, taken from reference TRBV28 and TRBJ1-5): DVKVTQSSRYLVKRTGEKVFLECVQDMDHENMFWYRQDPGLGLRLIYFSYDVKMKEKGDIPEGYSVSREKKERFSLILESASTNQTSMYLCASSFSGGSKQPQHFGDGTRLSIL.

The rearrangement joins TRBV4-3 to TRBJ2-7, with D tentatively TRBD1 (6 bases). This CDR3 has 15 residues. Germline loops: CDR1 LGHNA, CDR2 YSLEER. V lost 2 bases and J lost 4, with 15 bases in between. The CDR3 loop is CASSQTTTGIYEQYF. The CDR3 DNA sequence: TGCGCCAGCAGCCAAACGACCACAGGGATATACGAGCAGTACTTC.

The chain carries TRBV19 and TRBJ2-3; D is possibly TRBD1 (5 bases). Germline V gives CDR1 LNHDA, CDR2 SQIVND (reference sequence). Trimming shortened V by 6 bases and J by 0 bases, and 10 bases separated the two germline ends. The CDR3 consists of 14 residues. CDR3 coding DNA: TGTGCCAGTAGGGGGCTCGCAAGCACAGATACGCAGTATTTT. As protein: CASRGLASTDTQYF.

V usage is TRBV5-5 and J usage is TRBJ2-7; tentative D call: TRBD1 (6 bases). The CDR3 has 13 amino acids. V was shortened by 1 base and J by 4 bases, with 9 bases between the two germline ends. The V gene's germline CDR1 is SGHKS and CDR2 YYEKEE (reference sequence). The CDR3 DNA is TGTGCCAGCAGCTTGCAGGGGAGTTACGAGCAGTACTTC. It encodes CASSLQGSYEQYF.